Below, 12 T cell receptor beta chains from the same sample are listed, as sequenced in a study of blood T cell repertoires in COVID-19. The table came from immunoSEQ multiplex PCR; TCRdb's copy has only in-frame clones and leaves some out. The profile covers about 270,000 clones, with about four fifths appearing a single time and under 3.5% taken by the ten largest. Material: peripheral blood. The receptors stem from a woman aged 18-29 years with acute or convalescent COVID-19.

This clone occurred many times. J is TRBJ2-2 and V is TRBV7-6, with 9 bases that match TRBD2. Germline CDR1 is SGHVS and CDR2 is FNYEAQ. The CDR3 spans 16 residues. V lost 1 base to trimming and J lost 6 bases; unmatched junction nucleotides: 6. The CDR3 here is CASSLEVAGVPGELFF. CDR3 DNA: TGTGCCAGCAGCTTAGAGGTAGCGGGAGTCCCCGGGGAGCTGTTTTTT.

In its sample, this clone was seen a few times. CDR3 nucleotide sequence: TGTGCCAGCAGTGAATTGGGACTAGCGTCCTACAATGAGCAGTTCTTC. Amino acid sequence: CASSELGLASYNEQFF. The chain recombines TRBV2 with TRBJ2-1; 10 bases are shared with TRBD2. The CDR3 contains 16 residues. Germline V gene data show CDR1 as SNHLY and CDR2 as FYNNEI. With 2 bases clipped from V and 1 base from J, the junction kept 2 bases outside the gene matches.

The gene calls are TRBV2 and TRBJ1-5; maybe TRBD1 (6 bases). CDR3 length: 14 residues. The V end lost 4 bases, the J end lost 1 base, and 8 bases lay between the germline ends. Germline values: CDR1 SNHLY, CDR2 FYNNEI. As DNA, the CDR3 is TGTGCCAGCAGTGGGGGGGGCAGCAATCAGCCCCAGCATTTT. Protein sequence: CASSGGGSNQPQHF.

This clone appeared a single time. This CDR3 is CAWTMDRGEETQYF. The DNA for the CDR3 is TGTGCCTGGACTATGGACAGGGGGGAGGAGACCCAGTACTTC. The chain is built from TRBV30 and TRBJ2-5; 10 nucleotides align to TRBD1. The germline V gene encodes CDR1 GTSNPN and CDR2 SVGIG (reference sequence). The CDR3 loop spans 14 amino acids. With V trimmed by 4 bases and J by 5 bases, 7 bases remained unmatched.

The CDR3 region is CASSRGGNYGYTF. CDR3 DNA: TGTGCCAGCAGCCGCGGGGGGAACTATGGCTACACCTTC. This chain connects TRBV27 to TRBJ1-2; a possible D gene is TRBD1 (5 bases). The germline V and J ends were trimmed by 6 bases and 2 bases, with 10 bases remaining between them. Germline assignment: CDR1 MNHEY and CDR2 SMNVEV (reference sequence). The CDR3 has 13 residues.

This clone was seen a few times. The chain has TRBV6-6 and TRBJ2-1, with TRBD1 as a possible D gene (5 bases). V was pared by 5 bases and J by 1 base, with 21 bases between. The CDR3 is 18 residues long. CDR1 and CDR2 (germline): MNHNY, SVGAGI (reference sequence). CDR3 loop: CASSPRVSPLASYNEQFF. The CDR3 coding sequence is TGTGCCAGCAGTCCCAGGGTCTCCCCCCTGGCATCCTACAATGAGCAGTTCTTC.

V gene TRBV7-3 combines with J gene TRBJ2-1; TRBD2 might be the D (7 bases). V lost 5 bases and J lost 6, with 23 bases in between. The length of the CDR3 is 17 residues. Germline CDR1 reads SGHTA; CDR2 reads FQGTGA. As DNA, the CDR3 is TGTGCCAGCAGCAATCAGGGGAGGGAGGGACTGTCCAATGAGCAGTTCTTC. It translates to CASSNQGREGLSNEQFF.

CDR3 nucleotides: TGTGCCAGTAGAAAACAGGGGGGGGCCACTGAAGCTTTCTTT. Amino acid sequence: CASRKQGGATEAFF. The V gene is TRBV19, the J gene TRBJ1-1, with 8 bases matching TRBD1. The CDR3 sequence is 14 residues long. Germline CDR1 and CDR2: LNHDA and SQIVND (reference sequence). The V segment lost 6 bases and the J segment 4 bases; nucleotides outside the gene matches: 7.

This CDR3 reads CASRETGFQPQHF. CDR3 sequence (DNA): TGTGCCAGTAGAGAGACAGGGTTTCAGCCCCAGCATTTT. The chain links TRBV19 to TRBJ1-5, with TRBD1 matching 7 bases. The CDR3 totals 13 residues. In germline, CDR1 is LNHDA, CDR2 SQIVND (reference sequence). Trimming at V came to 6 bases and at J to 6 bases, leaving 5 bases not matched to a gene. Full variable domain (missing parts from reference TRBV19 and TRBJ1-5): DGGITQSPKYLFRKEGQNVTLSCEQNLNHDAMYWYRQDPGQGLRLIYYSQIVNDFQKGDIAEGYSVSREKKESFPLTVTSAQKNPTAFYLCASRETGFQPQHFGDGTRLSIL.

This chain joins TRBV4-1 and TRBJ2-3, with D perhaps TRBD1 (6 bases). The CDR3 totals 15 residues. Germline values: CDR1 MGHRA, CDR2 YSYEKL. V was pared by 4 bases and J by 2 bases, with 13 bases between. The chain's CDR3 is CASSLSTGFTDTQYF. The CDR3 DNA sequence: TGCGCCAGCAGCCTCTCCACAGGGTTCACAGATACGCAGTATTTT.

There are a few counts of this clone. The chain joins TRBV7-2 to TRBJ1-3; 9 nucleotides line up with TRBD1. The CDR3 spans 15 residues. The germline gives CDR1 SGHTA, CDR2 FQGNSA. J gave up 4 bases and V 5 bases, and 6 bases lay outside the gene matches. The CDR3: CASSIQDRGGNTIYF. For the CDR3, the DNA is TGTGCCAGCAGCATTCAGGACAGGGGCGGAAACACCATATATTTT.

The CDR3 reads CASSVGQGVNTEAFF. The CDR3, as DNA: TGTGCCAGCAGCGTAGGACAGGGGGTGAACACTGAAGCTTTCTTT. The V gene is TRBV9, the J gene TRBJ1-1, with 9 bases fitting TRBD1. CDR1 and CDR2 (germline): SGDLS, YYNGEE. V trimming: 0 bases; J trimming: 0 bases; junction bases outside the gene matches: 0. The CDR3 contains 15 residues.